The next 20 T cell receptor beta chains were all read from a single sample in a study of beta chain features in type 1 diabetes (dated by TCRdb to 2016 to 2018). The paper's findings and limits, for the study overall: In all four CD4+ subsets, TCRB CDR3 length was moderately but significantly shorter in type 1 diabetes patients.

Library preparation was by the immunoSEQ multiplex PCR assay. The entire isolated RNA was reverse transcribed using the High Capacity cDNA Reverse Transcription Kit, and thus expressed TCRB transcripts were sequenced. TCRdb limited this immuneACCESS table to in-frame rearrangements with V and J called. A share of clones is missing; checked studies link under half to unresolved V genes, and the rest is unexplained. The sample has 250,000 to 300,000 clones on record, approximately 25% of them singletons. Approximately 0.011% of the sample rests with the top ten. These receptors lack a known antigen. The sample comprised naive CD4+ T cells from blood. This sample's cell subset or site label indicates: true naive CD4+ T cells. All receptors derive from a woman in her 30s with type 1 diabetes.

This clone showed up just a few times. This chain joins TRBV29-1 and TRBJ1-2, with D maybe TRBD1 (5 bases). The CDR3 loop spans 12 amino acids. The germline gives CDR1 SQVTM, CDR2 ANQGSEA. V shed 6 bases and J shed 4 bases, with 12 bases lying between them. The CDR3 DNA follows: TGCAGCGTCCAGGGCGTTGGCTATGGCTACACCTTC. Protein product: CSVQGVGYGYTF. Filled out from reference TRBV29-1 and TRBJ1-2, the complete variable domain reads SAVISQKPSRDICQRGTSLTIQCQVDSQVTMMFWYRQQPGQSLTLIATANQGSEATYESGFVIDKFPISRPNLTFSTLTVSNMSPEDSSIYLCSVQGVGYGYTFGSGTRLTVV.

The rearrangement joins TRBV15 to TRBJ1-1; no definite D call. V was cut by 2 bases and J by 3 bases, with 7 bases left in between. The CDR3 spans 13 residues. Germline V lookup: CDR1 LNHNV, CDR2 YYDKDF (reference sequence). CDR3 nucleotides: TGTGCCACCAGCAGACAGAGGGACACTGAAGCTTTCTTT. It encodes CATSRQRDTEAFF.

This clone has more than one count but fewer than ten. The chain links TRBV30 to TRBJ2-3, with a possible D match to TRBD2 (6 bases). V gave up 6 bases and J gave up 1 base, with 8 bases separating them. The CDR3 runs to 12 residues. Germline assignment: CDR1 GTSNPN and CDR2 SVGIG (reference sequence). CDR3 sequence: CACRRGTDTQYF. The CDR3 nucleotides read TGTGCCTGCCGGAGGGGCACAGATACGCAGTATTTT.

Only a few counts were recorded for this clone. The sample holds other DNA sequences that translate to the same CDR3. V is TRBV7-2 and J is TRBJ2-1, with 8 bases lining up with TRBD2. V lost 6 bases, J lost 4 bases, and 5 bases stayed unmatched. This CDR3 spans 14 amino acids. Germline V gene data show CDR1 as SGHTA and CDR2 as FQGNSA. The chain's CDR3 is CASSFSGVYNEQFF. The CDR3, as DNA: TGTGCCAGCAGTTTTAGCGGGGTTTACAATGAGCAGTTCTTC.

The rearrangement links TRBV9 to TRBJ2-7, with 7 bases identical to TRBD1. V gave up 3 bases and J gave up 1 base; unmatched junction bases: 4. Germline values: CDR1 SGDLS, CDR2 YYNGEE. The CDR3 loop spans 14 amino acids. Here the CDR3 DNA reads TGTGCCAGCAGCGGGACAGGAGATTCCTACGAGCAGTACTTC. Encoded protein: CASSGTGDSYEQYF.

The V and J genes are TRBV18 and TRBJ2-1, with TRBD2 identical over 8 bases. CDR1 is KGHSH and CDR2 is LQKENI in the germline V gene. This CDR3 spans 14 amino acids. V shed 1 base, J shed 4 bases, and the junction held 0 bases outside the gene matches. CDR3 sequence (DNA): TGTGCCAGCTCACCACTAGCGGGATACAATGAGCAGTTCTTC. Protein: CASSPLAGYNEQFF.

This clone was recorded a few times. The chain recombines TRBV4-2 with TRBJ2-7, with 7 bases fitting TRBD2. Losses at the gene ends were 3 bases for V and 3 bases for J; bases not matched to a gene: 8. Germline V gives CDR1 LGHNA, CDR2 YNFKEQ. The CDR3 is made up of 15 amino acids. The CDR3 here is CASSQFDRDYYEQYF. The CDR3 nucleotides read TGTGCCAGCAGCCAGTTCGATCGGGACTACTACGAGCAGTACTTC.

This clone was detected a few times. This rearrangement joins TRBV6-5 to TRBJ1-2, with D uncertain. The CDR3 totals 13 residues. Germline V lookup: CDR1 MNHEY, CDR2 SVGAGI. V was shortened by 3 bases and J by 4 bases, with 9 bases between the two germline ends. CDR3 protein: CASSYGQAYGYTF. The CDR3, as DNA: TGTGCCAGCAGTTATGGGCAGGCCTATGGCTACACCTTC.

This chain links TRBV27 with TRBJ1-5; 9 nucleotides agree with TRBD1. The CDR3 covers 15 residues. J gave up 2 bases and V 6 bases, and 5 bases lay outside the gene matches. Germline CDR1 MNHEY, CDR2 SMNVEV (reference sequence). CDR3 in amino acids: CASRKWTGGNQPQHF. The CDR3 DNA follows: TGTGCCAGCAGGAAATGGACAGGGGGCAATCAGCCCCAGCATTTT.

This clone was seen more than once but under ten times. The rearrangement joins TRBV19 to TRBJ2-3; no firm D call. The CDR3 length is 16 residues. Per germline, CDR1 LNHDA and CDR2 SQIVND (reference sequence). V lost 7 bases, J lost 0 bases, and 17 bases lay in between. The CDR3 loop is CASTIGISRSTDTQYF. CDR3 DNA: TGTGCCAGTACCATAGGTATTAGCCGGAGCACAGATACGCAGTATTTT.

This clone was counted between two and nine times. CDR3 residues: CASSYSFRGTEAFF. The DNA of the CDR3 is TGTGCCAGCAGTTACTCTTTTCGAGGGACTGAAGCTTTCTTT. V usage is TRBV6-5 and J usage is TRBJ1-1; D uncertain. V lost 0 bases and J lost 5, with 10 bases in between. CDR1 and CDR2 (germline): MNHEY, SVGAGI. CDR3 length equals 14 residues.

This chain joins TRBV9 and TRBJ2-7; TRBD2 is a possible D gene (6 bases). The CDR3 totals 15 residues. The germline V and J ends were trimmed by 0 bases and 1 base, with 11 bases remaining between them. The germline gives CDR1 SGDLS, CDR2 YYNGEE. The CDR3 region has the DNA TGTGCCAGCAGCGTAGGGAGCGGGCCTTCCTACGAGCAGTACTTC. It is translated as CASSVGSGPSYEQYF.

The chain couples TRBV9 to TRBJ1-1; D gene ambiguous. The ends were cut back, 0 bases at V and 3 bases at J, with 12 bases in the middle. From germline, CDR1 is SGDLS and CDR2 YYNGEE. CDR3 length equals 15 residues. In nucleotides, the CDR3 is TGTGCCAGCAGCGTAGGTGCTTTTGCGGACACTGAAGCTTTCTTT. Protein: CASSVGAFADTEAFF.

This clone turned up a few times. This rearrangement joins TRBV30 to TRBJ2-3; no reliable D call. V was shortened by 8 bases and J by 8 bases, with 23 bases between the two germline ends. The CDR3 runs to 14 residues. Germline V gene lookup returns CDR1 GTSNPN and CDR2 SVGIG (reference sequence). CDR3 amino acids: CAQSDTVARVTQYF. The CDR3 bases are TGTGCCCAAAGTGATACGGTGGCACGGGTTACGCAGTATTTT.

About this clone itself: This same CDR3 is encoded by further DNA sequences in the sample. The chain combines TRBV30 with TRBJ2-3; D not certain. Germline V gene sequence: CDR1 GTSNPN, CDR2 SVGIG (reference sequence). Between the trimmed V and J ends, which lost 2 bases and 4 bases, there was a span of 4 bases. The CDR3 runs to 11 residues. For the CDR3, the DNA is TGTGCCTGGAGTCGGGCAGATACGCAGTATTTT. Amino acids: CAWSRADTQYF.

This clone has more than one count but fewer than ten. The CDR3 loop reads CASRPLQDAEAFF. The DNA for the CDR3 is TGTGCCAGCAGACCTCTACAGGACGCTGAAGCTTTCTTT. J is TRBJ1-1 and V is TRBV6-5, with D possibly TRBD1 on 5 matching bases. Trimming removed 6 bases at V and 6 bases at J, with 14 bases between. This CDR3 contains 13 residues. Looked up from germline, CDR1 is MNHEY and CDR2 is SVGAGI.

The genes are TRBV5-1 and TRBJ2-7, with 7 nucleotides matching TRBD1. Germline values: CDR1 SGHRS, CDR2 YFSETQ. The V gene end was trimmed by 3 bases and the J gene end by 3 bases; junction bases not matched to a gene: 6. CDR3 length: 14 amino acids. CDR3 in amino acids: CASSWEQGVYEQYF. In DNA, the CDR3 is TGCGCCAGCAGCTGGGAGCAGGGGGTCTACGAGCAGTACTTC.

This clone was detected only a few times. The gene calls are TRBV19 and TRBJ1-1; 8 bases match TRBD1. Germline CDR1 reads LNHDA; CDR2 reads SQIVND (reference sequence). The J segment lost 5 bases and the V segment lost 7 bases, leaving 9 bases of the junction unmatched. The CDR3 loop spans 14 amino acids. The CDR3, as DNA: TGTGCCAGTAACCCCGTACAGGGGGAGACTGAAGCTTTCTTT. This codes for CASNPVQGETEAFF.

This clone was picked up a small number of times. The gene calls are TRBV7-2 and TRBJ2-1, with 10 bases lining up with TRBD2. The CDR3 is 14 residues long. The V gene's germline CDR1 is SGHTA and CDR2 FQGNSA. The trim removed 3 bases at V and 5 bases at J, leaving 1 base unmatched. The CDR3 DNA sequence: TGTGCCAGCAGCTTCCTAGCGGGAGACAATGAGCAGTTCTTC. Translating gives CASSFLAGDNEQFF. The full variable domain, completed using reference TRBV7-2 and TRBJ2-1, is GAGVSQSPSNKVTEKGKDVELRCDPISGHTALYWYRQSLGQGLEFLIYFQGNSAPDKSGLPSDRFSAERTGGSVSTLTIQRTQQEDSAVYLCASSFLAGDNEQFFGPGTRLTVL.

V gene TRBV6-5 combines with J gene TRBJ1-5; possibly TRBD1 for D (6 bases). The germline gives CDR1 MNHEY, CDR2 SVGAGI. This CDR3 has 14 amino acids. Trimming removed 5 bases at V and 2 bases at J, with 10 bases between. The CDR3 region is CASSESGGNQPQHF. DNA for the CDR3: TGTGCCAGCAGTGAATCAGGGGGCAATCAGCCCCAGCATTTT.